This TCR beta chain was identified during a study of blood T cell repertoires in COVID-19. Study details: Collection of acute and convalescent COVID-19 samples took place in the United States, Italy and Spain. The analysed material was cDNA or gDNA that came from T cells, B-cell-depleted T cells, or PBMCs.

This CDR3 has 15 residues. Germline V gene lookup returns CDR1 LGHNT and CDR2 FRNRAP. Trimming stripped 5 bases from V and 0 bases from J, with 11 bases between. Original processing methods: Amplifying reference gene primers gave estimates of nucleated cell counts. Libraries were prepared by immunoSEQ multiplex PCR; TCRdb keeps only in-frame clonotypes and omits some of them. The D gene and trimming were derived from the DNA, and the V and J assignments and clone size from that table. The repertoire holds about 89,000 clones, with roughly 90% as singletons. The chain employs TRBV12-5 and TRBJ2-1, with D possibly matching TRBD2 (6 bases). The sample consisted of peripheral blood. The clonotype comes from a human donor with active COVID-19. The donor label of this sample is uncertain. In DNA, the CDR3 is TGTGCTAGTGGTCGCGGGGAGAGCTCCTACAATGAGCAGTTCTTC. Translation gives CASGRGESSYNEQFF.